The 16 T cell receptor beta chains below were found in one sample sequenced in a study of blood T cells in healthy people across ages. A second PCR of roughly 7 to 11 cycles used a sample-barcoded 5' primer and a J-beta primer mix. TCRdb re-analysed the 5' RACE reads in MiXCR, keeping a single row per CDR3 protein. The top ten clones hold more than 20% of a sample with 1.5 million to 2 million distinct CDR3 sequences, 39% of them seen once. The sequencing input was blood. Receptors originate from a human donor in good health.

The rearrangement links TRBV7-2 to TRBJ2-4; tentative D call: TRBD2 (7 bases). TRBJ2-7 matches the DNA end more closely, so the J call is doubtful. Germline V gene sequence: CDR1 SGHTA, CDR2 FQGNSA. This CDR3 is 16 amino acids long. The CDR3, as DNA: TGTGCCAGCAGCTTAGGGTCGGCGGGGGCCTACTACGAGCAGTACTTC. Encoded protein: CASSLGSAGAYYEQYF.

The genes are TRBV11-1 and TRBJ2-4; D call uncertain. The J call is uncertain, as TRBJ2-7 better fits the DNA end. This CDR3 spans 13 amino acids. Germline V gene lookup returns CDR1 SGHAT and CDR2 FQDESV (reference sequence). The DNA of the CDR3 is TGTGCCAGCAGCTCCCGAATAACCTACGAGCAGTACTTC. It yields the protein CASSSRITYEQYF.

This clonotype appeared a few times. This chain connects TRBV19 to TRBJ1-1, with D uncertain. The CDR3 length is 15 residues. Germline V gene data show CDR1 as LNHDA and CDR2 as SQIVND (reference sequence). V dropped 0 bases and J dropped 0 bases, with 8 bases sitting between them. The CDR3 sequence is CASSIDSQMNTEAFF. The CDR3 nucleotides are TGTGCCAGTAGTATAGATTCACAGATGAACACTGAAGCTTTCTTT.

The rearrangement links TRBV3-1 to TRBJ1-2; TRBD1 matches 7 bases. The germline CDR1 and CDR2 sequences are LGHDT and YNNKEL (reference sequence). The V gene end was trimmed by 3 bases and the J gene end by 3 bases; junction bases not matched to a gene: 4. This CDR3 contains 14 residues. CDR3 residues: CASSHVTGDYGYTF. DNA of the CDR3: TGTGCCAGCAGCCATGTTACAGGGGACTATGGCTACACCTTC.

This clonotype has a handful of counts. The CDR3 DNA reads as TGTGCCAGCAGCTCCAGCGGGGGGGGCACCAAAAACATTCAGTACTTC. Translation gives CASSSSGGGTKNIQYF. The rearrangement joins TRBV7-8 to TRBJ2-4, with 10 bases aligning to TRBD2. With 4 bases clipped from V and 2 bases from J, the junction kept 5 bases outside the gene matches. Looked up from germline, CDR1 is SGHVS and CDR2 is FQNEAQ. The CDR3 runs 16 residues.

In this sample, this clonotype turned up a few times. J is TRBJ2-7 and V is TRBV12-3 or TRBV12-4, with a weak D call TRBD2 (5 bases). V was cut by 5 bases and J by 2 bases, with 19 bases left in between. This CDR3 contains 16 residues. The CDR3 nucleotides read TGTGCCAGCAGTCCTGCCGGGGTGACTCCACCCTACGAGCAGTACTTC. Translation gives CASSPAGVTPPYEQYF.

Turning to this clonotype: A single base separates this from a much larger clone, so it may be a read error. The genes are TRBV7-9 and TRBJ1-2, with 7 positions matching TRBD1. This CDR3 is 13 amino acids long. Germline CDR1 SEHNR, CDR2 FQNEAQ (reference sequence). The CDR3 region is CTSSLGQEDGYTF. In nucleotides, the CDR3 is TGTACCAGCAGCTTAGGACAGGAGGATGGCTACACCTTC. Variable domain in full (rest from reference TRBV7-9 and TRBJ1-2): DTGVSQNPRHKITKRGQNVTFRCDPISEHNRLYWYRQTLGQGPEFLTYFQNEAQLEKSRLLSDRFSAERPKGSFSTLEIQRTEQGDSAMYLCTSSLGQEDGYTFGSGTRLTVV.

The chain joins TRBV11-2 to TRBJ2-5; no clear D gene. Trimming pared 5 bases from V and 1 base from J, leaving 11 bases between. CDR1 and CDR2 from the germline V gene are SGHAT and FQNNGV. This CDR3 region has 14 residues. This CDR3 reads CASSPGVIQETQYF. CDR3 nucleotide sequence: TGTGCCAGCAGCCCGGGTGTTATCCAAGAGACCCAGTACTTC.

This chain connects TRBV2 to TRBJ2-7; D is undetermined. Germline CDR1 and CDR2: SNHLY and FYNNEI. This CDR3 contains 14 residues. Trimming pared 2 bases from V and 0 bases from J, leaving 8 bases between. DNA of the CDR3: TGTGCCAGCAGTGAACCGGCCAGCTCCTACGAGCAGTACTTC. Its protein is CASSEPASSYEQYF.

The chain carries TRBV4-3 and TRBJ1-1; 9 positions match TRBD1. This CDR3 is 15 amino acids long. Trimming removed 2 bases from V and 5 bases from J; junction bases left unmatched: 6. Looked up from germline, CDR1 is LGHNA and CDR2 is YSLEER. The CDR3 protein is CASSQLGTGTTEAFF. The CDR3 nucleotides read TGCGCCAGCAGCCAACTTGGGACAGGGACAACTGAAGCTTTCTTT.

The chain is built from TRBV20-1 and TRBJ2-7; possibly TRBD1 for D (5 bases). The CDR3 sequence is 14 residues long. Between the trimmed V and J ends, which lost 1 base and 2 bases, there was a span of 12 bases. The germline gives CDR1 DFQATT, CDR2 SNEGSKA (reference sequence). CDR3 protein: CSARVRDRPYEQYF. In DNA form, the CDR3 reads TGCAGTGCTAGAGTGCGAGACAGACCCTACGAGCAGTACTTC.

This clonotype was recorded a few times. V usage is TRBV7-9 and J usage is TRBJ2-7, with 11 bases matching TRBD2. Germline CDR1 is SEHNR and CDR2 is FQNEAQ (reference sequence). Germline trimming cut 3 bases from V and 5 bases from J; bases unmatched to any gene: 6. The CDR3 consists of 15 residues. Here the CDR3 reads CASSFSGGAQDEQYF. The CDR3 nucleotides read TGTGCCAGCAGCTTTAGCGGGGGGGCCCAGGACGAGCAGTACTTC.

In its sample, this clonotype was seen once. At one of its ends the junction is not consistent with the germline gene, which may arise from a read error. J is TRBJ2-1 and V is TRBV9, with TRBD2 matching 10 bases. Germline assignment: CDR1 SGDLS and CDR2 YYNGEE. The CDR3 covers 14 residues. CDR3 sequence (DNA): TGTACCAGCCGGGGTAGCGGGGGGTTGGATGAGCGGTTCTTC. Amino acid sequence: CTSRGSGGLDERFF.

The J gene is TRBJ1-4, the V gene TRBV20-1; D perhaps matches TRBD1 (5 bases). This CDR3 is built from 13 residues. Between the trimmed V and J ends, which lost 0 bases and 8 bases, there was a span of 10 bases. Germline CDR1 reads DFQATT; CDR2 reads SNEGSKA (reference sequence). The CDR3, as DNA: TGCAGTGCTAGAGAACAGGCCTACGAAAAACTGTTTTTT. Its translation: CSAREQAYEKLFF.

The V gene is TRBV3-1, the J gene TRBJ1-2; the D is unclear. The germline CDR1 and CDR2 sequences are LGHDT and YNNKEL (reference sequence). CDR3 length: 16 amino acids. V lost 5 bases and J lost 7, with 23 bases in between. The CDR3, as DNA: TGTGCCAGCAGCTATGGCTTAGGTTCGGACCTCAGTGGCTACACCTTC. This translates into CASSYGLGSDLSGYTF.

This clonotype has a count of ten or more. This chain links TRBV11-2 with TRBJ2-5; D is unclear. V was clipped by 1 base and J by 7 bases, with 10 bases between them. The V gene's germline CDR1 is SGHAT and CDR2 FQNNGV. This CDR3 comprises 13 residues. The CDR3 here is CASSLAQGGTQYF. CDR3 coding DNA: TGTGCCAGCAGCTTAGCCCAAGGCGGGACCCAGTACTTC.